This T cell receptor (beta chain) was found in a study of beta chain features in type 1 diabetes. Study summary: Healthy donors, compared against patients, showed similar age, gender and cell yields.

There are 13 residues in the CDR3. Per the germline V gene, CDR1 is SQVTM and CDR2 is ANQGSEA. Trimming shortened V by 7 bases and J by 0 bases, and 11 bases separated the two germline ends. Sequenced material consisted of expressed TCRB transcripts (all of the isolated RNA was reverse transcribed). Profiling relied on immunoSEQ multiplex PCR, and the TCRdb table lists in-frame clones only, not all of them. Of about 220,000 clones listed, about a tenth are singletons. This rearrangement joins TRBV29-1 to TRBJ2-3; TRBD1 is a possible D gene (6 bases). This clonotype was obtained from a man aged 18 to 29 in good health. The sequenced material came from central memory CD4+ T cells from blood. CDR3 sequence reads: CSGQGTSTDTQYF. The CDR3 region has the DNA TGCAGCGGTCAGGGGACAAGCACAGATACGCAGTATTTT.